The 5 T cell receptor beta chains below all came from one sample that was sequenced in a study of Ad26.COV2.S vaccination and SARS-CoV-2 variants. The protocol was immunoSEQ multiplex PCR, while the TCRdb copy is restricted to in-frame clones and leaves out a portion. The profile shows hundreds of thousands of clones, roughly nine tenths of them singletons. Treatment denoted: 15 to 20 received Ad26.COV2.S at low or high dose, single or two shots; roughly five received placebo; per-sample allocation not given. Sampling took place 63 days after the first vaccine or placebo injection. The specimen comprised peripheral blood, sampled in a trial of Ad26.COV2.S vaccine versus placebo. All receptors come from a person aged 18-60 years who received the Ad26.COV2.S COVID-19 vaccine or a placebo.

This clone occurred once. This CDR3 is CASSDTPPFLSSYEQYF. CDR3 nucleotide sequence: TGTGCCAGCAGTGATACCCCCCCTTTCCTAAGCTCCTACGAGCAGTACTTC. V is TRBV2 and J is TRBJ2-7; D remains ambiguous. The CDR3 spans 17 residues. V gave up 3 bases and J gave up 0 bases, with 18 bases separating them. Germline CDR1 and CDR2: SNHLY and FYNNEI.

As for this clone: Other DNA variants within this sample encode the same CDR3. Here the CDR3 reads CASSVLGQGDYGYTF. The CDR3 nucleotides read TGTGCCAGCAGCGTTTTAGGACAGGGGGACTATGGCTACACCTTC. V usage is TRBV9 and J usage is TRBJ1-2; 10 nucleotides align to TRBD1. The CDR3 covers 15 residues. The V segment lost 2 bases and the J segment 3 bases; nucleotides outside the gene matches: 4. Germline V gives CDR1 SGDLS, CDR2 YYNGEE.

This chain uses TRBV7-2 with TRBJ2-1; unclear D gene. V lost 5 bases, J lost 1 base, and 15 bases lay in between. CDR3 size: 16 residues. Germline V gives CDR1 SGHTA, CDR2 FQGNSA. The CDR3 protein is CASSMRGFLSYNEQFF. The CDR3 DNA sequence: TGTGCCAGCAGCATGCGCGGTTTCCTATCCTACAATGAGCAGTTCTTC.

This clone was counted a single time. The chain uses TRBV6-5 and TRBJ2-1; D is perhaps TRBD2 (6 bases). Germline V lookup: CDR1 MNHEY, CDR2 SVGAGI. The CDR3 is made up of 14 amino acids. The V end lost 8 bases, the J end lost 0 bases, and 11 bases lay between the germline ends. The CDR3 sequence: CASARGSSYNEQFF. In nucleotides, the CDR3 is TGTGCCAGCGCCCGGGGGAGCTCCTACAATGAGCAGTTCTTC.

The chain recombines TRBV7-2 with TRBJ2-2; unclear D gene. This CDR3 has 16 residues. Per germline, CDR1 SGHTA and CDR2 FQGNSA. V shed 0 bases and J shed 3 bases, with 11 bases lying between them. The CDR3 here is CASSLAETDYTGELFF. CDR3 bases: TGTGCCAGCAGCTTAGCCGAGACTGACTACACCGGGGAGCTGTTTTTT.